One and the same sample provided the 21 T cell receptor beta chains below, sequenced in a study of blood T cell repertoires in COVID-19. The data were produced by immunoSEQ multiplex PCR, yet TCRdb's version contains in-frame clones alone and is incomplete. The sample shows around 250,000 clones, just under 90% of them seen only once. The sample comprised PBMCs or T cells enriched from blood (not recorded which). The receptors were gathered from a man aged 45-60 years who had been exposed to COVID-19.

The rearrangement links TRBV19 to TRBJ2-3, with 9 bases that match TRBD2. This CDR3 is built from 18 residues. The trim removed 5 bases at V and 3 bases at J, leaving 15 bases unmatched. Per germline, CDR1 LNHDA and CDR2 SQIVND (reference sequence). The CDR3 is CASSPYGVLAGLTDTQYF. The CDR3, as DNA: TGTGCCAGTAGTCCCTACGGGGTTCTAGCGGGACTTACAGATACGCAGTATTTT. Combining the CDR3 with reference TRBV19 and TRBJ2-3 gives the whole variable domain DGGITQSPKYLFRKEGQNVTLSCEQNLNHDAMYWYRQDPGQGLRLIYYSQIVNDFQKGDIAEGYSVSREKKESFPLTVTSAQKNPTAFYLCASSPYGVLAGLTDTQYFGPGTRLTVL.

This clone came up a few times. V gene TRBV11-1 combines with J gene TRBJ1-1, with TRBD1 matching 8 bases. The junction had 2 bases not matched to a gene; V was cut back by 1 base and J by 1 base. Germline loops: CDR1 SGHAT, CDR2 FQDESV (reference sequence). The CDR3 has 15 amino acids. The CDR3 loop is CASSLVGQGNTEAFF. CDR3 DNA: TGTGCCAGCAGCTTAGTCGGACAGGGGAACACTGAAGCTTTCTTT.

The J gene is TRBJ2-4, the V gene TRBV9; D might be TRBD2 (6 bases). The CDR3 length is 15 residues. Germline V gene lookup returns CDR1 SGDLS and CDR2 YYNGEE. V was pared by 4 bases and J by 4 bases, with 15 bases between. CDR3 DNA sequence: TGTGCCAGCAGCCCCCCCGTTAGCGGAAAAAACATTCAGTACTTC. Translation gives CASSPPVSGKNIQYF.

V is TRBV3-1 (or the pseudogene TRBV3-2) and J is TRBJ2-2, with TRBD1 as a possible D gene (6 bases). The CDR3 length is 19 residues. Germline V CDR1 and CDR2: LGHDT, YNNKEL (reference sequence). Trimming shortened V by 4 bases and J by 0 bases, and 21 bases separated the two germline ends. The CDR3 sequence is CASSPLRTQGPANTGELFF. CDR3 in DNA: TGTGCCAGCAGCCCTCTGCGGACACAGGGCCCCGCGAACACCGGGGAGCTGTTTTTT.

The CDR3 sequence: CASSPPNWQGKGYTF. CDR3 DNA: TGTGCCAGCAGTCCTCCAAACTGGCAGGGAAAGGGCTACACCTTC. The genes are TRBV6-5 and TRBJ1-2; weak D call: TRBD1 (5 bases). Per germline, CDR1 MNHEY and CDR2 SVGAGI. CDR3 length equals 15 residues. V was trimmed by 5 bases and J by 8 bases, leaving 21 bases between them.

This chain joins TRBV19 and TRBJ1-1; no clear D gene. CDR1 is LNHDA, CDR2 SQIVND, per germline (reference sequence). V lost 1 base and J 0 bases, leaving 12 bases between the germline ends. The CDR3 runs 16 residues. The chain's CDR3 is CASSIGAGSVNTEAFF. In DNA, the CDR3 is TGTGCCAGTAGTATAGGGGCGGGGTCGGTGAACACTGAAGCTTTCTTT.

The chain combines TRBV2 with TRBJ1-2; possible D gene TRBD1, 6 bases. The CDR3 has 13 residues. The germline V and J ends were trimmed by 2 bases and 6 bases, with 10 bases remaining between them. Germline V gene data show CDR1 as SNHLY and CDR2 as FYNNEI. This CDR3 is CASSEPGTNGYTF. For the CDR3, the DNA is TGTGCCAGCAGTGAACCGGGGACAAATGGCTACACCTTC.

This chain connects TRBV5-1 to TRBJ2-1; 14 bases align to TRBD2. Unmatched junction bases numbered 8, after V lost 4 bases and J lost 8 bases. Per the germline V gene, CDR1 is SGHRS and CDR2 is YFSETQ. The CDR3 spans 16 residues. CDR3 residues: CASSRMTSGGADEQFF. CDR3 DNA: TGCGCCAGCAGCAGGATGACTAGCGGGGGGGCGGATGAGCAGTTCTTC.

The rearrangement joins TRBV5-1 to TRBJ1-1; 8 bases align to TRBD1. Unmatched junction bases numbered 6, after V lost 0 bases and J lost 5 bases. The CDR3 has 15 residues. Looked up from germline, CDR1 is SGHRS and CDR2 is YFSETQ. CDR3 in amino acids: CASSLARTGYTEAFF. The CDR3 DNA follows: TGCGCCAGCAGCTTGGCTCGGACAGGGTATACTGAAGCTTTCTTT.

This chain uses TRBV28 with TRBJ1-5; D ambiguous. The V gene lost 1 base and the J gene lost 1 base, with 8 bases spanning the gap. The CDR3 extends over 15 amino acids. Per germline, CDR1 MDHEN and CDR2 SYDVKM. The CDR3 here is CASSLYGVSNQPQHF. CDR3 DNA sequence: TGTGCCAGCAGTTTATACGGAGTAAGCAATCAGCCCCAGCATTTT.

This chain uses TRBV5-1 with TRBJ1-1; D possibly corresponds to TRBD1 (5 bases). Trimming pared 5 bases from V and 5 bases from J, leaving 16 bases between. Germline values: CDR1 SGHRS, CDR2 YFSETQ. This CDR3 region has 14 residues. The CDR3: CASRPQWGETEAFF. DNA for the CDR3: TGCGCCAGCAGGCCCCAGTGGGGGGAGACTGAAGCTTTCTTT.

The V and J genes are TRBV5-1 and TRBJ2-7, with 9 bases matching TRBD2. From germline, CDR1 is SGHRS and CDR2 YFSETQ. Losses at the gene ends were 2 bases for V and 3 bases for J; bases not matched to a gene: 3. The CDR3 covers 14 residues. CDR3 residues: CASSFGSGGYEQYF. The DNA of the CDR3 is TGCGCCAGCAGCTTCGGTAGCGGGGGCTACGAGCAGTACTTC.

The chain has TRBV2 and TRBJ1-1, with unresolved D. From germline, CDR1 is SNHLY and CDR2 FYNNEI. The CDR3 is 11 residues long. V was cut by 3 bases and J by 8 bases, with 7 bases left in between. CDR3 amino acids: CASSDMTEAFF. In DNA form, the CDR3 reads TGTGCCAGCAGTGATATGACAGAAGCTTTCTTT.

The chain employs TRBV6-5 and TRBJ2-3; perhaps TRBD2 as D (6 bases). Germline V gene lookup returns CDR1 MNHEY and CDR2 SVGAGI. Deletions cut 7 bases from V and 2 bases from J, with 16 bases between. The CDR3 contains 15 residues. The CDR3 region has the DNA TGTGCCAGCATCCCAAGGCCGGGAGTCACAGATACGCAGTATTTT. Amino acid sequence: CASIPRPGVTDTQYF.

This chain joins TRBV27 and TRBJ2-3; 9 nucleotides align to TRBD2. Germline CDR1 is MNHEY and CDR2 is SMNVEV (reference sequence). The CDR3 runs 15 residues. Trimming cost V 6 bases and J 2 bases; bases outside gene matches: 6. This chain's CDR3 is CASRPPGLATDTQYF. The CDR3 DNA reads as TGTGCCAGCAGACCCCCGGGACTAGCCACAGATACGCAGTATTTT.

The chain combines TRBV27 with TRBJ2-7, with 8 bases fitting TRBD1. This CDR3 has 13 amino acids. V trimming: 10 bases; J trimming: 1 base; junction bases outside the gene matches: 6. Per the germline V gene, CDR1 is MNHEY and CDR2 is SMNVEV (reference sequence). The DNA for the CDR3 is TGTGCCACTGTCGACAGGGGTTCCTACGAGCAGTACTTC. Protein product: CATVDRGSYEQYF.

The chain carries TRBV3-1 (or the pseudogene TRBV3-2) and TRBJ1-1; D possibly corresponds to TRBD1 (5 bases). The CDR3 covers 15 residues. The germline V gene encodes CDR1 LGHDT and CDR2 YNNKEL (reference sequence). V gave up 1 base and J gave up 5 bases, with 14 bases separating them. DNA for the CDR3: TGTGCCAGCAGCCAAGGAGCAGGGCAGGATACTGAAGCTTTCTTT. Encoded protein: CASSQGAGQDTEAFF.

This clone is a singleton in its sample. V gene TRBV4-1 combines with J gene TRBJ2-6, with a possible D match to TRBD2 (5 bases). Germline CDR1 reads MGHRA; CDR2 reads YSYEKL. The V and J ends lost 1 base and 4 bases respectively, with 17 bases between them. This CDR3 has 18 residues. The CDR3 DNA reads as TGCGCCAGCAGCCAAGGATGGGCGGGCAGCACGGGGGCCAACGTCCTGACTTTC. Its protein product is CASSQGWAGSTGANVLTF.

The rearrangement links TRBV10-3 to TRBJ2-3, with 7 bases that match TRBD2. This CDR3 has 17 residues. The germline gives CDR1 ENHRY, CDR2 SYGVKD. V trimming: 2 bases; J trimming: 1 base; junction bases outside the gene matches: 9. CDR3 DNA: TGTGCCATCAGTGAGCCCCTCTCCCGGGGGGGCACAGATACGCAGTATTTT. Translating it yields CAISEPLSRGGTDTQYF.

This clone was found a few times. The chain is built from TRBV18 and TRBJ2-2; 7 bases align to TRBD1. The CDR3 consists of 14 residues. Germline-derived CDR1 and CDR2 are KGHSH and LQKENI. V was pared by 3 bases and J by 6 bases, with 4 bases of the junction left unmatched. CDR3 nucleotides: TGTGCCAGCTCACCTCTCCAGGGGGCCGGGGAGCTGTTTTTT. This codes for CASSPLQGAGELFF. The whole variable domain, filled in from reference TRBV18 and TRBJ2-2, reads NAGVMQNPRHLVRRRGQEARLRCSPMKGHSHVYWYRQLPEEGLKFMVYLQKENIIDESGMPKERFSAEFPKEGPSILRIQQVVRGDSAAYFCASSPLQGAGELFFGEGSRLTVL.

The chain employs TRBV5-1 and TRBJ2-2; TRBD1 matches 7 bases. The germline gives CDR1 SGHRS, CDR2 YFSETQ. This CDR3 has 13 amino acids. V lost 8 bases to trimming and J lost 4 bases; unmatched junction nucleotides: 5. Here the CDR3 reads CASDRDGTGELFF. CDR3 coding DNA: TGCGCCAGTGACAGGGATGGCACCGGGGAGCTGTTTTTT.